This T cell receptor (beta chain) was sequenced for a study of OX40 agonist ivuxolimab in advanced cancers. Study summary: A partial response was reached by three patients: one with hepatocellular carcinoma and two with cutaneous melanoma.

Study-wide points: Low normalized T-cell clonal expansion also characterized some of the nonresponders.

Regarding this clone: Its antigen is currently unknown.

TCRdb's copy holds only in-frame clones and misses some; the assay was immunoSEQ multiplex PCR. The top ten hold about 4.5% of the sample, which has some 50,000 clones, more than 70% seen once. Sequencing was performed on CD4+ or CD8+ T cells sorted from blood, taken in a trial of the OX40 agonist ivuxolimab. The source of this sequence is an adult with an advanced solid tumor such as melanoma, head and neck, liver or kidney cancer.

This chain's CDR3 is CASSLGSGGPTMEQYF. In nucleotides, the CDR3 is TGCGCCAGCAGCTTGGGGTCTGGGGGCCCCACGATGGAGCAGTACTTC. The chain combines TRBV5-1 with TRBJ2-7; perhaps TRBD1 as D (6 bases). Trimming removed 0 bases at V and 7 bases at J, with 20 bases between. Germline CDR1 and CDR2: SGHRS and YFSETQ. The CDR3 is made up of 16 amino acids.